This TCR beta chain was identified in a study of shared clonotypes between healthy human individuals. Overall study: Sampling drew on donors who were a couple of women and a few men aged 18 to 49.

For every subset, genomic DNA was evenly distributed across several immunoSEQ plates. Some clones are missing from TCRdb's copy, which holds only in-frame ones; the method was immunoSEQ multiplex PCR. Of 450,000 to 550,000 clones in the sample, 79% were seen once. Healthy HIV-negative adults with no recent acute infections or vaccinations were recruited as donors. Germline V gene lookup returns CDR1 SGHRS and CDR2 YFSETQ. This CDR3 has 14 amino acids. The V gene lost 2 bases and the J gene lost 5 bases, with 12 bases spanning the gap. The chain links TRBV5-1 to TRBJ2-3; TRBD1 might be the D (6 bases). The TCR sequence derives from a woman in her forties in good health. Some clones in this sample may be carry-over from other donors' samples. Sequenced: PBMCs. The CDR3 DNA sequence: TGCGCCAGCAGCTTTGGGGGCGAGGTAGATACGCAGTATTTT. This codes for CASSFGGEVDTQYF. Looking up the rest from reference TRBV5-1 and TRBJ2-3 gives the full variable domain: KAGVTQTPRYLIKTRGQQVTLSCSPISGHRSVSWYQQTPGQGLQFLFEYFSETQRNKGNFPGRFSGRQFSNSRSEMNVSTLELGDSALYLCASSFGGEVDTQYFGPGTRLTVL.